The T cell receptor (beta chain) under discussion was sequenced for a study of naive and memory T cell subsets. General study points: Each distinct alpha or beta sequence counts as one clonotype. Over 95% of naive TCR sequences appeared only once, unlike memory subsets. Naive repertoires, especially CD8, held a few larger clonotypes, possibly memory cells re-expressing CD45RA.

Both TRBC1 and TRBC2 were covered by a beta constant-region primer of two equimolar oligonucleotides. Nested alpha and beta constant-region primers with the SP2 primer drove four PCR rounds on ligated cDNA. TCRdb processed the UMI-ligation and nested PCR reads anew with MiXCR; each CDR3 protein has one entry. The profile shows roughly 140,000 distinct CDR3 sequences, roughly a fifth of them singletons. The CDR3 length is 12 residues. CDR1 and CDR2 (germline): SSHAT, FNYEAQ (reference sequence). This clonotype was detected a few times. Its antigen is unidentified. At one end the junction does not follow the germline gene, possibly because of a read error.

What was sequenced was naive CD8+ T cells from blood. The chain has TRBV7-7 and TRBJ2-5; D not resolved. The receptor comes from a human donor in good health. The CDR3, as DNA: TGTGCTAGCAGCTTACCTGGAGAGACCCAGTACTTC. Translating gives CASSLPGETQYF.